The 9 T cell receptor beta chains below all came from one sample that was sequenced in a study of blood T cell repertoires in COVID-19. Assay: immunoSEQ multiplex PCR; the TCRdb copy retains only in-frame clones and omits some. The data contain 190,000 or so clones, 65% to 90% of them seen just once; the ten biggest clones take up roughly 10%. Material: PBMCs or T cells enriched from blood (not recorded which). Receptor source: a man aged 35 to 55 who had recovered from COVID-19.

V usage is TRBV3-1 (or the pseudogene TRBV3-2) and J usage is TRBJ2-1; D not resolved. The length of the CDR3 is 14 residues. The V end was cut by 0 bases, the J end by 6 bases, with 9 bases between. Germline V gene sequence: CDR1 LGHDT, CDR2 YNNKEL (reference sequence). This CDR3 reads CASSQEALSNEQFF. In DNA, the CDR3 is TGTGCCAGCAGCCAAGAGGCACTAAGCAATGAGCAGTTCTTC.

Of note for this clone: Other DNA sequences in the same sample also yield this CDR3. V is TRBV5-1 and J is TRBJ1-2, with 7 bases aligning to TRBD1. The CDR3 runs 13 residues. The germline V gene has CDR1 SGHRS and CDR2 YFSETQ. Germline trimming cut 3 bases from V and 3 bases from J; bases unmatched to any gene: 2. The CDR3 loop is CASSSQGDYGYTF. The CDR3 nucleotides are TGCGCCAGCAGCTCGCAGGGGGACTATGGCTACACCTTC.

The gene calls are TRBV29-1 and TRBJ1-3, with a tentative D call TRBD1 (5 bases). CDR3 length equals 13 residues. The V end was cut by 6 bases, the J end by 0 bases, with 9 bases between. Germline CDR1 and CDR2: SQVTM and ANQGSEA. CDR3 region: CSVRQGSGNTIYF. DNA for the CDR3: TGCAGCGTCCGCCAGGGCTCTGGAAACACCATATATTTT.

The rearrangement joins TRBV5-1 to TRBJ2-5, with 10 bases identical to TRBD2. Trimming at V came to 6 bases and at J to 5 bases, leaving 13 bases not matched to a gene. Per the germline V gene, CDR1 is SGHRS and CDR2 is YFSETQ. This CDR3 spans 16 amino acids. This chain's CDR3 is CASTLGSLAGEETQYF. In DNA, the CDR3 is TGCGCCAGCACGTTGGGTTCGCTAGCGGGGGAGGAGACCCAGTACTTC.

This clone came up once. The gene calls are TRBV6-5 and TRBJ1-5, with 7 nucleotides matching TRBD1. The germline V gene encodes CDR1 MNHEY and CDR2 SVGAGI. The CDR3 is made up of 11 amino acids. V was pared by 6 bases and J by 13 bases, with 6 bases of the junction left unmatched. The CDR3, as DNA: TGTGCCAGCAGCGACAGGGCTCAACAGCATTTT. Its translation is CASSDRAQQHF.

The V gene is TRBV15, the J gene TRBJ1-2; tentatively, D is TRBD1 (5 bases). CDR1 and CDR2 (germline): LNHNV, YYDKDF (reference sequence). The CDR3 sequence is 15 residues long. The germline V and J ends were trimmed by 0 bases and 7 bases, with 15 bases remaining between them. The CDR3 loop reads CATSRDQGKYRGYTF. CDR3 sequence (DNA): TGTGCCACCAGCAGAGACCAGGGAAAATATCGTGGCTACACCTTC.

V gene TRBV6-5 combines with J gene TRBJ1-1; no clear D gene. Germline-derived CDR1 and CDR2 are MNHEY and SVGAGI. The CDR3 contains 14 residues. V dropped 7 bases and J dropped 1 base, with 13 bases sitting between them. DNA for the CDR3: TGTGCCAGCAAAGTCGAGAGATCGAACACTGAAGCTTTCTTT. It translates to CASKVERSNTEAFF.

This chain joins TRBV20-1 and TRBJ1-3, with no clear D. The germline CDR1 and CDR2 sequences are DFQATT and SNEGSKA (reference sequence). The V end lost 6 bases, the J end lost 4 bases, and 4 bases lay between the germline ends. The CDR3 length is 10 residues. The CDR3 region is CSARGNTIYF. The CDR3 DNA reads TGCAGTGCGAGGGGAAACACCATATATTTT.

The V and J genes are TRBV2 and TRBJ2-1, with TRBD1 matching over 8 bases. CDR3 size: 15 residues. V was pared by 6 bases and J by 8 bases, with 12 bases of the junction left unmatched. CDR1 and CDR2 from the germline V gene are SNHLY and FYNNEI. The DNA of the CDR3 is TGTGCCAGCAGGGCGGACAGGGCTCCCGGGGATGAGCAGTTCTTC. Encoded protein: CASRADRAPGDEQFF.